This is a list of T cell receptor beta chains from one sample in a study of Ad26.COV2.S vaccination and SARS-CoV-2 variants. The data were produced by immunoSEQ multiplex PCR, yet TCRdb's version contains in-frame clones alone and is incomplete. The table lists 500,000 or so clones, around 88% of them singletons. The sequenced sample was peripheral blood, obtained in a trial of Ad26.COV2.S vaccine versus placebo. These TCRs come from a person aged 18-60 years who received the Ad26.COV2.S COVID-19 vaccine or a placebo. Both conserved end residues are part of each CDR3. Fields, in order: D gene, J gene, clone size, V gene, CDR3 protein, CDR3 DNA. D genes are given only for firm matches. Clone sizes are given selectively: once, few, many, or a class where the clone is expanded.

D gene: TRBD1
J gene: TRBJ2-1
clone size: NA
V gene: TRBV6-2/TRBV6-3
CDR3 protein: CASSQPGQGQFEQFF
CDR3 DNA: TGTGCCAGCAGCCAACCCGGACAGGGTCAATTTGAGCAGTTCTTC

D gene: NA
J gene: TRBJ2-3
clone size: NA
V gene: TRBV5-1
CDR3 protein: CASSPQVGTDTQYF
CDR3 DNA: TGCGCCAGCAGCCCTCAGGTGGGCACAGATACGCAGTATTTT

D gene: NA
J gene: TRBJ2-7
clone size: NA
V gene: TRBV6-6
CDR3 protein: CATRGSGTGAYEQYF
CDR3 DNA: TGTGCCACCCGTGGAAGCGGAACGGGGGCCTACGAGCAGTACTTC

D gene: NA
J gene: TRBJ2-7
clone size: NA
V gene: TRBV21-1
CDR3 protein: CASSKEGADQQYYEQYF
CDR3 DNA: TGTGCCAGCAGCAAAGAGGGGGCAGACCAACAATACTACGAGCAGTACTTC

D gene: NA
J gene: TRBJ1-1
clone size: NA
V gene: TRBV9
CDR3 protein: CASSVGGQGVLGTEAFF
CDR3 DNA: TGTGCCAGCAGCGTAGGGGGTCAGGGAGTGTTGGGCACTGAAGCTTTCTTT

D gene: NA
J gene: TRBJ1-2
clone size: few
V gene: TRBV27
CDR3 protein: CASSLKWGDYGYTF
CDR3 DNA: TGTGCCAGCAGTTTAAAGTGGGGGGACTATGGCTACACCTTC

D gene: NA
J gene: TRBJ2-7
clone size: NA
V gene: TRBV6-1
CDR3 protein: CASSDQSGRSYEQYF
CDR3 DNA: TGTGCCAGCAGTGACCAATCGGGCCGATCCTACGAGCAGTACTTC

D gene: NA
J gene: TRBJ2-1
clone size: NA
V gene: TRBV21-1
CDR3 protein: CASSPLGLAGAGQFF
CDR3 DNA: TGTGCCAGCAGCCCCCTGGGTCTAGCGGGAGCTGGGCAGTTCTTC

D gene: TRBD1
J gene: TRBJ1-4
clone size: few
V gene: TRBV19
CDR3 protein: CASNPTGGGEKLFF
CDR3 DNA: TGTGCCAGTAACCCTACAGGGGGTGGTGAAAAACTGTTTTTT

D gene: NA
J gene: TRBJ1-4
clone size: NA
V gene: TRBV6-5
CDR3 protein: CASSTAFNEKLFF
CDR3 DNA: TGTGCCAGCAGTACAGCGTTTAATGAAAAACTGTTTTTT

D gene: NA
J gene: TRBJ2-6
clone size: NA
V gene: TRBV7-2
CDR3 protein: CASSLEVAGANVLTF
CDR3 DNA: TGTGCCAGCAGCCTAGAGGTTGCTGGGGCCAACGTCCTGACTTTC

D gene: TRBD2
J gene: TRBJ2-1
clone size: NA
V gene: TRBV10-3
CDR3 protein: CAISEPGGVSGEQFF
CDR3 DNA: TGTGCCATCAGTGAGCCGGGGGGGGTGTCAGGCGAGCAGTTCTTC

D gene: TRBD2
J gene: TRBJ2-5
clone size: NA
V gene: TRBV5-6
CDR3 protein: CASSLAVSGVQETQYF
CDR3 DNA: TGTGCCAGCAGCTTGGCCGTTAGCGGGGTCCAAGAGACCCAGTACTTC

D gene: NA
J gene: TRBJ1-1
clone size: few
V gene: TRBV28
CDR3 protein: CASRTHSQAFF
CDR3 DNA: TGTGCCAGCAGGACGCACAGTCAAGCTTTCTTT

D gene: NA
J gene: TRBJ2-2
clone size: NA
V gene: TRBV28
CDR3 protein: CASSLDTGELFF
CDR3 DNA: TGTGCCAGCAGTTTGGACACCGGGGAGCTGTTTTTT

D gene: NA
J gene: TRBJ1-1
clone size: NA
V gene: TRBV6-5
CDR3 protein: CASSYSEGFPLRAFF
CDR3 DNA: TGTGCCAGCAGTTACTCGGAGGGATTTCCCCTACGTGCTTTCTTT

D gene: NA
J gene: TRBJ1-6
clone size: NA
V gene: TRBV10-3
CDR3 protein: CAISGGPYNSPLHF
CDR3 DNA: TGTGCCATCAGTGGTGGGCCGTATAATTCACCCCTCCACTTT